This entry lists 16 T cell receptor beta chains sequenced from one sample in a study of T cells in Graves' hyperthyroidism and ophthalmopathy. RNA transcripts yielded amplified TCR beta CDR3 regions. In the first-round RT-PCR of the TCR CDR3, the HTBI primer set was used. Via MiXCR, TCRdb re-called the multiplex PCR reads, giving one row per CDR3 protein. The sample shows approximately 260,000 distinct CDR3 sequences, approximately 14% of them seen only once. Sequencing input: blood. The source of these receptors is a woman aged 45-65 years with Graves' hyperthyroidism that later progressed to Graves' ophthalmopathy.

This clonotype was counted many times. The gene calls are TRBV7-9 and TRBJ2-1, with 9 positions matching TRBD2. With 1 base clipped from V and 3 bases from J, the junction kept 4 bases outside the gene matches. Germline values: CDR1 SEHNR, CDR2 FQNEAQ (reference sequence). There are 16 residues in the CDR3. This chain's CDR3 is CASSLGASGNYNEQFF. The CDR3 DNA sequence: TGTGCCAGCAGCTTAGGGGCTAGCGGGAACTACAATGAGCAGTTCTTC.

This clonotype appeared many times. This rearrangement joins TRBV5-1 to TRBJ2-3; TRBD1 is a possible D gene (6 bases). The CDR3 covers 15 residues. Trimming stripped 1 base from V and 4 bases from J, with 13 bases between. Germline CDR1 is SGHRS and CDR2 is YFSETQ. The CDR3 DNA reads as TGCGCCAGCAGCTTGTGGACAGTGGGATCAGATACGCAGTATTTT. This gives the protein CASSLWTVGSDTQYF.

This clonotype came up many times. This CDR3 is CASIQRESGNEQFF. The CDR3 region has the DNA TGTGCCAGCATACAGCGGGAGTCTGGTAATGAGCAGTTCTTC. The chain is built from TRBV6-1 and TRBJ2-1; 8 bases map to TRBD2. The V gene's germline CDR1 is MNHNS and CDR2 SASEGT. V lost 7 bases and J lost 7; bases outside the gene matches: 9. This CDR3 is built from 14 residues.

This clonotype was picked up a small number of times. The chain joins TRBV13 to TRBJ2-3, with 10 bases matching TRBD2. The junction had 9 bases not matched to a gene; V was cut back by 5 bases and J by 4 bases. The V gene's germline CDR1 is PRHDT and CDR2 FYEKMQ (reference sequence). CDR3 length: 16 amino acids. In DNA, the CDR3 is TGTGCCAGCAGCCCCAGTCTAGCGGGAGACGCAGATACGCAGTATTTT. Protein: CASSPSLAGDADTQYF.

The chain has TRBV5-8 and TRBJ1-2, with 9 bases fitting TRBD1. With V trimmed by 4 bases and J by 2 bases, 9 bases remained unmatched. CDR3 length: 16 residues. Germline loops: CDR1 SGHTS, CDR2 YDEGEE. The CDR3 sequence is CASSLGGTGSNYGYTF. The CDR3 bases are TGTGCCAGCAGCCTGGGGGGGACAGGGTCAAACTATGGCTACACCTTC.

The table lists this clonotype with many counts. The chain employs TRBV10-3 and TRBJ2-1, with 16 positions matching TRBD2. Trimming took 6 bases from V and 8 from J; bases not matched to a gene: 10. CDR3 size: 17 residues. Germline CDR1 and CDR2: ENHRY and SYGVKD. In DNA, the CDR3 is TGTGCCATCAGCCAGGGCCGGGGACTAGCGGGAGGGGATGAGCAGTTCTTC. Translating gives CAISQGRGLAGGDEQFF.

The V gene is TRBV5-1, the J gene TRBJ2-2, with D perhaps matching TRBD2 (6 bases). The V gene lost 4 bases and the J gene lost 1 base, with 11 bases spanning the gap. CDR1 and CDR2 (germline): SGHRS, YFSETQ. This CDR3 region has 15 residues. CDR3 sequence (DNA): TGCGCCAGCAGCACATATAGCGGGAACACCGGGGAGCTGTTTTTT. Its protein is CASSTYSGNTGELFF.

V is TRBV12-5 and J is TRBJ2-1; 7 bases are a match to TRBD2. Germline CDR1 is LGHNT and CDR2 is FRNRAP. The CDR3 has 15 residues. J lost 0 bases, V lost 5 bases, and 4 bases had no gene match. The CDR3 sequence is CASGPSSGSYNEQFF. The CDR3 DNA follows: TGTGCTAGTGGTCCGTCTAGCGGCTCCTACAATGAGCAGTTCTTC.

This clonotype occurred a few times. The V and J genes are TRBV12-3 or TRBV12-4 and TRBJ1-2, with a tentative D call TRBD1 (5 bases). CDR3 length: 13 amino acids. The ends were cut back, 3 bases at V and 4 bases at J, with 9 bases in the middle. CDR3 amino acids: CASSFVQVYGYTF. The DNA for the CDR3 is TGTGCCAGCAGTTTCGTACAGGTCTATGGCTACACCTTC.

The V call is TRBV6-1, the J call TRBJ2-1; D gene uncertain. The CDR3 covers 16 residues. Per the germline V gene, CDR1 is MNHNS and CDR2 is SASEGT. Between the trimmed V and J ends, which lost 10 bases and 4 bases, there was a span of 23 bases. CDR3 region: CAISDPTTQIYNEQFF. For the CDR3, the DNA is TGTGCCATCAGCGACCCCACAACACAGATTTACAATGAGCAGTTCTTC.

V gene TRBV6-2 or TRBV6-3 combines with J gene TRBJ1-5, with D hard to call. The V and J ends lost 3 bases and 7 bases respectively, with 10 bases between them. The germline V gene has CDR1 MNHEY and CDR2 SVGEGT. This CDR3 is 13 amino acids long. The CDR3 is CASSYASGQPQHF. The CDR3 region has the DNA TGTGCCAGCAGTTATGCGAGCGGCCAGCCCCAGCATTTT.

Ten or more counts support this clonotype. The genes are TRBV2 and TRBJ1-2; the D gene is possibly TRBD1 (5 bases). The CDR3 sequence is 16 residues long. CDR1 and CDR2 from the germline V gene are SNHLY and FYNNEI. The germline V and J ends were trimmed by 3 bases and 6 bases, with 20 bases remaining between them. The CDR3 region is CASSDEGLSLSHGYTF. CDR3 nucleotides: TGTGCCAGCAGTGACGAGGGACTATCCCTAAGCCATGGCTACACCTTC.

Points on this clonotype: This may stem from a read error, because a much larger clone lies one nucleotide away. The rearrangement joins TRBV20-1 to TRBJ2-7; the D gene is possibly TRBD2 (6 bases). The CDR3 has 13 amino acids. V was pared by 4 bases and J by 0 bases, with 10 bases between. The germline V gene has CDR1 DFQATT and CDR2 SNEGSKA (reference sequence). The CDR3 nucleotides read TGCAGTGCTACTAGCGCGAGCTCCTACGAGCAGTACTTC. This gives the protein CSATSASSYEQYF.

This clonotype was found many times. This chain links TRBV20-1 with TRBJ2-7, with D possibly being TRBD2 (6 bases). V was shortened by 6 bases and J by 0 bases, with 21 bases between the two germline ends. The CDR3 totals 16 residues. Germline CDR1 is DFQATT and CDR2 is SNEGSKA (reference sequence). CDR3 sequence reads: CSAGEATSGASYEQYF. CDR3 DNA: TGCAGTGCCGGGGAGGCGACGTCTGGGGCCTCCTACGAGCAGTACTTC.

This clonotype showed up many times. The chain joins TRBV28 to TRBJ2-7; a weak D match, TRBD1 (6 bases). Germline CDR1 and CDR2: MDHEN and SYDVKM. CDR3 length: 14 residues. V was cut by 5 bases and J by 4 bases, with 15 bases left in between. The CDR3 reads CASSLQTGSYEQYF. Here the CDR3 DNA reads TGTGCCAGCAGTCTTCAGACAGGTTCTTACGAGCAGTACTTC. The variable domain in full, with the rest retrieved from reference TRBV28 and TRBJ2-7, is DVKVTQSSRYLVKRTGEKVFLECVQDMDHENMFWYRQDPGLGLRLIYFSYDVKMKEKGDIPEGYSVSREKKERFSLILESASTNQTSMYLCASSLQTGSYEQYFGPGTRLTVT.

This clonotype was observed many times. Here the CDR3 DNA reads TGTGCCAGCATTAGACAGGGAAGGGGCACTGAAGCTTTCTTT. Protein sequence: CASIRQGRGTEAFF. This chain links TRBV2 with TRBJ1-1, with TRBD1 matching 7 bases. CDR1 and CDR2 (germline): SNHLY, FYNNEI. The CDR3 runs to 14 residues. The junction had 9 bases not matched to a gene; V was cut back by 7 bases and J by 4 bases.